A single sample is the source of the 21 T cell receptor beta chains below, sequenced in a study of PD-L1 blockade in urothelial cancer. Assay used: immunoSEQ multiplex PCR; TCRdb lists only in-frame clones, some missing. The table lists around 71,000 clones, around 85% of them singletons. Time point in this sample: pretreatment peripheral blood. The sequences come from PBMCs, collected around atezolizumab (anti-PD-L1) treatment. These receptors were taken from a man in his forties with urothelial cancer.

This clone is medium-sized (0.01 to 0.1%). The chain employs TRBV27 and TRBJ2-7, with 8 positions matching TRBD2. Unmatched junction bases numbered 8, after V lost 8 bases and J lost 2 bases. The CDR3 loop spans 14 amino acids. Germline CDR1 MNHEY, CDR2 SMNVEV (reference sequence). The CDR3 DNA is TGTGCCAGCGGACTTGCCGGGAGGGCCTACGAGCAGTACTTC. Its protein product is CASGLAGRAYEQYF.

This chain joins TRBV12-2 and TRBJ2-1; the table gives TRBD2 as D, unverified against the DNA. TRBV12-2 represents a pseudogene. This CDR3 comprises 16 residues. Written as DNA, the CDR3 is TGTGCAAGTCGCTTAGGGGATTCGGCGGGAAGGTATGAGCAGTTCTTC. Translated: CASRLGDSAGRYEQFF.

The V and J genes are TRBV9 and TRBJ1-1; D is possibly TRBD1 (5 bases). V was shortened by 3 bases and J by 5 bases, with 14 bases between the two germline ends. CDR3 length equals 14 residues. From germline, CDR1 is SGDLS and CDR2 YYNGEE. The CDR3 DNA is TGTGCCAGCAGCGCTTCAGACAGTCGAACTGAAGCTTTCTTT. Translated, it gives CASSASDSRTEAFF.

This clone was detected only once. This CDR3 is CASSYLPMGQGELFF. The CDR3 nucleotides read TGTGCCAGCAGTTACCTACCCATGGGACAGGGAGAGCTGTTTTTT. The V and J genes are TRBV6-5 and TRBJ2-2; TRBD1 agrees at 9 bases. The CDR3 has 15 amino acids. The V gene's germline CDR1 is MNHEY and CDR2 SVGAGI. The junction had 9 bases not matched to a gene; V was cut back by 2 bases and J by 11 bases.

CDR3 DNA: TGTGCCAGCAGCTCTCGGGTTCACACCGGGGAGCTGTTTTTT. As protein: CASSSRVHTGELFF. This chain joins TRBV7-3 and TRBJ2-2; D is unresolved. Germline CDR1 SGHTA, CDR2 FQGTGA. With 4 bases removed from V and 3 bases from J, the gap between germline ends came to 9 bases. The CDR3 loop spans 14 amino acids.

The CDR3 is CASSANLEDGYTF. The DNA of the CDR3 is TGTGCCAGCAGCGCTAACTTGGAGGATGGCTACACCTTC. V and J are TRBV5-6 and TRBJ1-2; D remains ambiguous. This CDR3 is built from 13 residues. V lost 4 bases to trimming and J lost 6 bases, with 13 bases between them. Germline CDR1 SGHDT, CDR2 YYEEEE.

The chain combines TRBV7-8 with TRBJ2-1, with D perhaps matching TRBD1 (5 bases). V was clipped by 5 bases and J by 7 bases, with 15 bases between them. Germline CDR1 reads SGHVS; CDR2 reads FQNEAQ. The CDR3 totals 14 residues. CDR3 sequence reads: CASSPRDSLNEQFF. CDR3 nucleotide sequence: TGTGCCAGCAGCCCACGCGACAGTTTAAATGAGCAGTTCTTC.

This chain links TRBV5-6 with TRBJ1-1; 7 bases are a match to TRBD1. CDR3 length equals 16 residues. CDR1 and CDR2 (germline): SGHDT, YYEEEE. The trim removed 5 bases at V and 4 bases at J, leaving 14 bases unmatched. CDR3 DNA sequence: TGTGCCAGCAGTTACATCGGGCCGGGACAGTCCACTGAAGCTTTCTTT. It yields the protein CASSYIGPGQSTEAFF.

This chain connects TRBV15 to TRBJ2-3, with 8 nucleotides matching TRBD2. V was clipped by 6 bases and J by 6 bases; unmatched bases: 5. CDR3 length: 13 residues. Germline CDR1 reads LNHNV; CDR2 reads YYDKDF (reference sequence). In DNA, the CDR3 is TGTGCCACCAGTCCGTTAGCGGGGGATACGCAGTATTTT. Residues: CATSPLAGDTQYF. The variable domain in full, completed from reference TRBV15 and TRBJ2-3, reads DAMVIQNPRYQVTQFGKPVTLSCSQTLNHNVMYWYQQKSSQAPKLLFHYYDKDFNNEADTPDNFQSRRPNTSFCFLDIRSPGLGDTAMYLCATSPLAGDTQYFGPGTRLTVL.

The chain has TRBV9 and TRBJ2-7, with D possibly TRBD2 on 6 matching bases. Trimming shortened V by 3 bases and J by 2 bases, and 15 bases separated the two germline ends. CDR1 and CDR2 from the germline V gene are SGDLS and YYNGEE. CDR3 length: 15 residues. CDR3 bases: TGTGCCAGCAGCGAGGGGCTAGCGAACACCTACGAGCAGTACTTC. This codes for CASSEGLANTYEQYF.

V is TRBV28 and J is TRBJ2-1; no reliable D call. The CDR3 has 12 residues. V gave up 3 bases and J gave up 8 bases, with 8 bases separating them. Germline CDR1 reads MDHEN; CDR2 reads SYDVKM. CDR3 sequence (DNA): TGTGCCAGCAGTTTCGATCGGGATGAGCAGTTCTTC. As protein: CASSFDRDEQFF.

The chain links TRBV2 to TRBJ2-7; 8 bases line up with TRBD1. V shed 8 bases and J 0 bases; nucleotides not matched to a gene: 0. Looked up from germline, CDR1 is SNHLY and CDR2 is FYNNEI. The CDR3 is 12 residues long. The CDR3 loop is CASDRGSYEQYF. CDR3 in DNA: TGTGCCAGCGACAGGGGCTCCTACGAGCAGTACTTC.

V is TRBV4-1 and J is TRBJ1-1; D is ambiguous. V lost 1 base and J 5 bases, leaving 11 bases between the germline ends. Germline loops: CDR1 MGHRA, CDR2 YSYEKL. The CDR3 length is 14 residues. The CDR3 spells CASSQVVISTEAFF. The CDR3 DNA is TGCGCCAGCAGCCAAGTAGTCATATCGACTGAAGCTTTCTTT.

The chain has TRBV30 and TRBJ2-1, with a possible D match to TRBD2 (6 bases). Between the trimmed V and J ends, which lost 0 bases and 4 bases, there was a span of 10 bases. Germline V gene lookup returns CDR1 GTSNPN and CDR2 SVGIG (reference sequence). This CDR3 spans 14 amino acids. CDR3 protein: CAWSVLASYNEQFF. Here the CDR3 DNA reads TGTGCCTGGAGTGTGCTAGCGAGTTACAATGAGCAGTTCTTC.

The V gene is TRBV15, the J gene TRBJ2-5, with 7 nucleotides matching TRBD1. The CDR3 extends over 16 amino acids. From germline, CDR1 is LNHNV and CDR2 YYDKDF (reference sequence). V dropped 0 bases and J dropped 4; count of bases not matched to a gene: 8. The CDR3 loop reads CATSRDQLQGRETQYF. The CDR3 nucleotides read TGTGCCACCAGCAGAGACCAGTTACAGGGGAGAGAGACCCAGTACTTC.

The chain has TRBV9 and TRBJ2-7, with 8 bases that match TRBD2. The CDR3 covers 16 residues. The trim removed 3 bases at V and 2 bases at J, leaving 10 bases unmatched. Germline values: CDR1 SGDLS, CDR2 YYNGEE. Here the CDR3 DNA reads TGTGCCAGCAGCGCAGCCAGCGGGAGCACGCCCTACGAGCAGTACTTC. Translation gives CASSAASGSTPYEQYF.

The CDR3 is CASKGTASTDTQYF. DNA for the CDR3: TGTGCCAGCAAAGGTACAGCAAGCACAGATACGCAGTATTTT. The J gene is TRBJ2-3, the V gene TRBV6-5; no firm D call. V was clipped by 7 bases and J by 0 bases, with 11 bases between them. Germline CDR1 MNHEY, CDR2 SVGAGI. The CDR3 totals 14 residues.

The chain couples TRBV2 to TRBJ2-7, with a weak D call TRBD2 (5 bases). Germline V CDR1 and CDR2: SNHLY, FYNNEI. The CDR3 is 14 residues long. Deletions cut 4 bases from V and 5 bases from J, with 15 bases between. CDR3 DNA: TGTGCCAGCAGTGGGACTCCAGATAATGACGAGCAGTACTTC. The encoded protein is CASSGTPDNDEQYF. Combining the CDR3 with reference TRBV2 and TRBJ2-7 gives the whole variable domain EPEVTQTPSHQVTQMGQEVILRCVPISNHLYFYWYRQILGQKVEFLVSFYNNEISEKSEIFDDQFSVERPDGSNFTLKIRSTKLEDSAMYFCASSGTPDNDEQYFGPGTRLTVT.

This rearrangement joins TRBV10-3 to TRBJ1-1; 7 bases map to TRBD1. Germline assignment: CDR1 ENHRY and CDR2 SYGVKD. The CDR3 spans 12 residues. J lost 3 bases, V lost 11 bases, and 6 bases had no gene match. CDR3 region: CASFRGDTEAFF. The CDR3 nucleotides read TGTGCCTCGTTCAGGGGGGACACTGAAGCTTTCTTT.

The chain recombines TRBV27 with TRBJ2-6; D possibly corresponds to TRBD1 (6 bases). Between the trimmed V and J ends, which lost 6 bases and 1 base, there was a span of 7 bases. The CDR3 consists of 14 residues. Germline assignment: CDR1 MNHEY and CDR2 SMNVEV (reference sequence). The CDR3 DNA reads TGTGCCAGCAGACAGGGTTCTGGGGCCAACGTCCTGACTTTC. It codes for CASRQGSGANVLTF.

The genes are TRBV7-9 and TRBJ2-4, with TRBD1 as a possible D gene (5 bases). The V gene's germline CDR1 is SEHNR and CDR2 FQNEAQ (reference sequence). Deletions cut 4 bases from V and 3 bases from J, with 16 bases between. The CDR3 has 16 amino acids. The CDR3 DNA reads as TGTGCCAGCAGCTCAATCTCTACAGGTATCAAAAACATTCAGTACTTC. It is translated as CASSSISTGIKNIQYF.